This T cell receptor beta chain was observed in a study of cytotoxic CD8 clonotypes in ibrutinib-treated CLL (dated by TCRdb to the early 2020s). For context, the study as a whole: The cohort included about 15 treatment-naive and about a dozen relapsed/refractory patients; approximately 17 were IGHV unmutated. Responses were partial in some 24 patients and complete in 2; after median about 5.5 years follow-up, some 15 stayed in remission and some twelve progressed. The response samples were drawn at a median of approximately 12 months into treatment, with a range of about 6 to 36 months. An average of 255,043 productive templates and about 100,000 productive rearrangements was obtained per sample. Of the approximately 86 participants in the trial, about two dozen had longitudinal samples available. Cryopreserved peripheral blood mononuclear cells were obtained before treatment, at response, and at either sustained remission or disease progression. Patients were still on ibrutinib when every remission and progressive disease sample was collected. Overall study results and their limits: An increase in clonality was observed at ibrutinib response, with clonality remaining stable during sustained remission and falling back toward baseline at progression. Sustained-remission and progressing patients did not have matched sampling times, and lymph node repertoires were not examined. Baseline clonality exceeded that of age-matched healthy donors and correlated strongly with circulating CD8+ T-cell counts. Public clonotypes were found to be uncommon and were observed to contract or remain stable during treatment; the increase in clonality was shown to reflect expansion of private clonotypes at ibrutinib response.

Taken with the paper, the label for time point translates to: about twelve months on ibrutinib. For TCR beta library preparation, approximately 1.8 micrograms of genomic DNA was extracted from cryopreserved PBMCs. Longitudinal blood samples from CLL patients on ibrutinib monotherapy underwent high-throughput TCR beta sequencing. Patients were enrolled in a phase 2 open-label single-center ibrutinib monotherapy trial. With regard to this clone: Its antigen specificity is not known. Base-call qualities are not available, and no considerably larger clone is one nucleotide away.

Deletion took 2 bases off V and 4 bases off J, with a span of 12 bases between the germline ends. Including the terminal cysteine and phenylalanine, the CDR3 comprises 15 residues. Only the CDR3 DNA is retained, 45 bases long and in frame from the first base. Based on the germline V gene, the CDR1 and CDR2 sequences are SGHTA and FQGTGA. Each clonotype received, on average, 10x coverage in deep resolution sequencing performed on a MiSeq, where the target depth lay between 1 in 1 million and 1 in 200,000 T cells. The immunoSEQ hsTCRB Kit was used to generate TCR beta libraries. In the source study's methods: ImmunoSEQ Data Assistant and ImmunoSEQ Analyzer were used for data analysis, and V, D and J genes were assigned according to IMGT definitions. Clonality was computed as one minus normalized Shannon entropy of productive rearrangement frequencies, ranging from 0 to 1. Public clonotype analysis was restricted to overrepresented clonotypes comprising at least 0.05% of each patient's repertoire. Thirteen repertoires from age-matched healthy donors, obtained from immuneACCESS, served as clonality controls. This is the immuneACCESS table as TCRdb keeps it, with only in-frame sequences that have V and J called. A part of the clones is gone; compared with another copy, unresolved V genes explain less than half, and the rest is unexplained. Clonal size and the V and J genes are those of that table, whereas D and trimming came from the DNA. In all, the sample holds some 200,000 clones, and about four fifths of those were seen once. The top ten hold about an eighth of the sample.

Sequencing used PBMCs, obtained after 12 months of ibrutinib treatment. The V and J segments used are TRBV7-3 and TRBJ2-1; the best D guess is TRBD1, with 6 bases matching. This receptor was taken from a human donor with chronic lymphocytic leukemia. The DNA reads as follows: TGTGCCAGCAGCTTAGGACAGACGATTTACAATGAGCAGTTCTTC. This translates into CASSLGQTIYNEQFF.